This T cell receptor beta chain comes out of a study of blood T cell repertoires in COVID-19. Overall study context: The study drew acute and convalescent COVID-19 samples from the United States, Italy and Spain. Sources were T cells, B-cell-depleted T cells, or PBMCs; the material itself was cDNA or gDNA.

Original data processing: Quantification of nucleated cells was approximated via reference gene primer amplification. TCRdb's table, derived via immunoSEQ multiplex PCR, lists solely in-frame clones and lacks some. V and J calls and clone size follow that table, whereas D and trimming were derived from the DNA. The data show roughly 340,000 clones, with around 90% seen just once and roughly 3.3% held by the top ten. CDR1 is KGHDR and CDR2 is SFDVKD in the germline V gene. J lost 7 bases, V lost 5 bases, and 10 bases had no gene match. This CDR3 region has 16 residues. This receptor was obtained from a woman younger than 35 who had recovered from COVID-19. The sequenced material came from peripheral blood. The chain recombines TRBV24-1 with TRBJ1-5, with TRBD1 matching over 10 bases. CDR3 protein: CATSAESRDRGQPQHF. CDR3 DNA sequence: TGTGCCACCAGTGCCGAATCCCGGGACAGGGGACAGCCCCAGCATTTT.